A single sample gave rise to the 6 T cell receptor beta chains below, sequenced in a study of cytomegalovirus exposure and HLA in healthy donors. PCR was performed using 60 Vbeta and 13 Jbeta primers. The protocol was immunoSEQ multiplex PCR, while the TCRdb copy is restricted to in-frame clones and leaves out a portion. The data hold about 120,000 clones, with 65% to 85% observed a single time. The sequenced material came from PBMCs. The receptors were gathered from a woman in her thirties or forties in good health and CMV-seropositive.

This clone was picked up one time. This chain joins TRBV28 and TRBJ1-4; D possibly corresponds to TRBD1 (5 bases). The CDR3 is made up of 15 amino acids. Germline CDR1 is MDHEN and CDR2 is SYDVKM. The ends were cut back, 1 base at V and 5 bases at J, with 11 bases in the middle. CDR3 residues: CASSLSARVNEKLFF. CDR3 in DNA: TGTGCCAGCAGTTTATCTGCCAGGGTCAATGAAAAACTGTTTTTT.

V gene TRBV6-5 combines with J gene TRBJ1-1, with a possible D match to TRBD1 (6 bases). Germline V CDR1 and CDR2: MNHEY, SVGAGI. This CDR3 region has 14 residues. Deletions cut 6 bases from V and 4 bases from J, with 15 bases between. The CDR3 loop is CASRETGWGTEAFF. Here the CDR3 DNA reads TGTGCCAGCAGAGAAACAGGGTGGGGCACTGAAGCTTTCTTT.

The rearrangement uses TRBV30 and TRBJ1-6, with D perhaps matching TRBD1 (5 bases). Per the germline V gene, CDR1 is GTSNPN and CDR2 is SVGIG (reference sequence). Trimming shortened V by 0 bases and J by 7 bases, and 10 bases separated the two germline ends. CDR3 size: 14 residues. CDR3 protein: CAWSVQGSNSPLHF. The CDR3 DNA is TGTGCCTGGAGTGTCCAGGGAAGCAATTCACCCCTCCACTTT.

This clone occurred a few times. The J gene is TRBJ1-1, the V gene TRBV28; tentative D call: TRBD1 (6 bases). CDR3 length: 16 residues. The V gene lost 6 bases and the J gene lost 3 bases, with 20 bases spanning the gap. Germline V gene data show CDR1 as MDHEN and CDR2 as SYDVKM. CDR3 residues: CASSPPDRRFYTEAFF. DNA of the CDR3: TGTGCCAGCAGCCCCCCGGACAGAAGGTTTTACACTGAAGCTTTCTTT.

The rearrangement joins TRBV6-5 to TRBJ1-1; D not resolved. V lost 0 bases and J lost 8, with 10 bases in between. This CDR3 spans 13 amino acids. In germline, CDR1 is MNHEY, CDR2 SVGAGI. The CDR3 is CASSYSSETEAFF. The DNA of the CDR3 is TGTGCCAGCAGTTACTCTTCTGAGACAGAAGCTTTCTTT.

The chain carries TRBV18 and TRBJ1-2; D call uncertain. The CDR3 totals 14 residues. Trimming shortened V by 1 base and J by 8 bases, and 14 bases separated the two germline ends. The germline V gene encodes CDR1 KGHSH and CDR2 LQKENI. The CDR3 coding sequence is TGTGCCAGCTCACCACTATCCGGTGATTGGGGCTACACCTTC. Residues: CASSPLSGDWGYTF.